One sample yielded the 14 T cell receptor beta chains listed below, sequenced in a study of T cells and Merkel cell carcinoma outcomes. TCRdb keeps only in-frame clones here, not all; method: immunoSEQ multiplex PCR. The sample contains some 2,200 clones, over 85% of which appear only once. The sequencing sample was made of tumor tissue from Merkel cell carcinoma. The origin of the receptors is a human donor with Merkel cell carcinoma.

The V call is TRBV11-2, the J call TRBJ2-7, with TRBD2 as a possible D gene (5 bases). Between the trimmed V and J ends, which lost 0 bases and 1 base, there was a span of 10 bases. Germline V gene lookup returns CDR1 SGHAT and CDR2 FQNNGV. The CDR3 runs to 15 residues. The CDR3 reads CASSLDPKRSYEQYF. The CDR3 region has the DNA TGTGCCAGCAGCTTAGATCCGAAGCGGTCCTACGAGCAGTACTTC.

The chain carries TRBV5-1 and TRBJ1-1; D not certain. CDR3 size: 13 residues. Germline loops: CDR1 SGHRS, CDR2 YFSETQ. Trimming cost V 4 bases and J 2 bases, with 9 bases left between them. CDR3 amino acids: CASSLNSNTEAFF. DNA of the CDR3: TGCGCCAGCAGCCTGAATTCAAACACTGAAGCTTTCTTT.

The chain employs TRBV11-2 and TRBJ2-3, with 10 bases aligning to TRBD2. V dropped 3 bases and J dropped 1; count of bases not matched to a gene: 7. Germline V CDR1 and CDR2: SGHAT, FQNNGV. This CDR3 region has 17 residues. The CDR3 DNA is TGTGCCAGCAGCTTCCCCGGACTAGCGGTGGGCACAGATACGCAGTATTTT. The encoded protein is CASSFPGLAVGTDTQYF. The full variable domain, in which reference TRBV11-2 and TRBJ2-3 provide the parts outside the CDR3, is EAGVAQSPRYKIIEKRQSVAFWCNPISGHATLYWYQQILGQGPKLLIQFQNNGVVDDSQLPKDRFSAERLKGVDSTLKIQPAKLEDSAVYLCASSFPGLAVGTDTQYFGPGTRLTVL.

This rearrangement joins TRBV11-2 to TRBJ2-1; TRBD2 is a possible D gene (5 bases). Germline lookup yields CDR1 SGHAT and CDR2 FQNNGV. This CDR3 comprises 14 residues. Deletions cut 5 bases from V and 2 bases from J, with 10 bases between. The CDR3 DNA is TGTGCCAGCAGCCCCGGGGTGGCCTACAATGAGCAGTTCTTC. Translating gives CASSPGVAYNEQFF.

About this clone itself: Additional DNA sequences in this sample encode the identical CDR3. The V gene is TRBV7-9, the J gene TRBJ2-6; 8 bases are shared with TRBD1. CDR1 and CDR2 (germline): SEHNR, FQNEAQ (reference sequence). The V gene end was trimmed by 4 bases and the J gene end by 2 bases; junction bases not matched to a gene: 10. The length of the CDR3 is 18 residues. The CDR3 region is CASSSPGQEGPGANVLTF. The CDR3 DNA sequence: TGTGCCAGCAGCTCACCGGGACAGGAAGGTCCTGGGGCCAACGTCCTGACTTTC.

The chain employs TRBV5-4 and TRBJ2-2; D possibly corresponds to TRBD2 (5 bases). CDR1 and CDR2 from the germline V gene are SGHNT and YYREEE (reference sequence). The V gene lost 4 bases and the J gene lost 6 bases, with 10 bases spanning the gap. The CDR3 totals 13 residues. Here the CDR3 reads CASSPGGPGELFF. CDR3 DNA sequence: TGTGCCAGCAGCCCCGGAGGCCCCGGGGAGCTGTTTTTT.

This chain uses TRBV18 with TRBJ2-5; D gene uncertain. This CDR3 has 12 amino acids. With 4 bases removed from V and 1 base from J, the gap between germline ends came to 4 bases. Germline V gene data show CDR1 as KGHSH and CDR2 as LQKENI. DNA for the CDR3: TGTGCCAGCTCACGCAGCCAAGAGACCCAGTACTTC. Translated, it gives CASSRSQETQYF.

The gene calls are TRBV7-2 and TRBJ1-5; D is unresolved. In germline, CDR1 is SGHTA, CDR2 FQGNSA. V was clipped by 2 bases and J by 9 bases, with 8 bases between them. The CDR3 has 12 amino acids. As DNA, the CDR3 is TGTGCCAGCAGCTTACCTCTTCGGCCCCAGCATTTT. It specifies CASSLPLRPQHF.

This clone was observed once. The chain couples TRBV29-1 to TRBJ1-4; D might be TRBD1 (5 bases). Germline CDR1 is SQVTM and CDR2 is ANQGSEA. The CDR3 has 11 residues. Between the trimmed V and J ends, which lost 5 bases and 14 bases, there was a span of 15 bases. CDR3 sequence reads: CSVLRGAMLFF. The CDR3 coding sequence is TGCAGCGTTTTAAGAGGGGCAATGCTGTTTTTT.

The V gene is TRBV5-1, the J gene TRBJ2-7; 10 nucleotides agree with TRBD1. Germline trimming cut 0 bases from V and 2 bases from J; bases unmatched to any gene: 5. Germline V gene sequence: CDR1 SGHRS, CDR2 YFSETQ. The CDR3 is made up of 16 amino acids. DNA of the CDR3: TGCGCCAGCAGCTTGGCCCCCGGACAGGGGGCCTACGAGCAGTACTTC. Its protein product is CASSLAPGQGAYEQYF.

J is TRBJ1-1 and V is TRBV6-5; 7 bases map to TRBD1. The germline V gene has CDR1 MNHEY and CDR2 SVGAGI. V trimming: 5 bases; J trimming: 7 bases; junction bases outside the gene matches: 4. This CDR3 contains 12 residues. CDR3 region: CASSPRQGEAFF. The CDR3 DNA reads TGTGCCAGCAGTCCCCGACAGGGTGAAGCTTTCTTT.

CDR3 nucleotides: TGTGCCAGCACGGGTGGTGTAGCCGATCTCTACGAGCAGTACTTC. Translating gives CASTGGVADLYEQYF. V is TRBV2 and J is TRBJ2-7; D gene unclear. V was trimmed by 7 bases and J by 3 bases, leaving 19 bases between them. Per germline, CDR1 SNHLY and CDR2 FYNNEI. CDR3 size: 15 residues.

V gene TRBV11-2 combines with J gene TRBJ2-1; D uncertain. There are 15 residues in the CDR3. Germline lookup yields CDR1 SGHAT and CDR2 FQNNGV. Deletions cut 5 bases from V and 0 bases from J, with 11 bases between. CDR3 nucleotide sequence: TGTGCCAGCAGCGACCTAGGGTTCTCCTACAATGAGCAGTTCTTC. Translating gives CASSDLGFSYNEQFF.

The rearrangement uses TRBV7-3 and TRBJ2-5; 7 bases are shared with TRBD1. This CDR3 spans 13 amino acids. Per germline, CDR1 SGHTA and CDR2 FQGTGA. Unmatched junction bases numbered 2, after V lost 5 bases and J lost 2 bases. The CDR3 sequence: CASSRDSQETQYF. The CDR3 nucleotides read TGTGCCAGCAGCCGGGACAGTCAAGAGACCCAGTACTTC.